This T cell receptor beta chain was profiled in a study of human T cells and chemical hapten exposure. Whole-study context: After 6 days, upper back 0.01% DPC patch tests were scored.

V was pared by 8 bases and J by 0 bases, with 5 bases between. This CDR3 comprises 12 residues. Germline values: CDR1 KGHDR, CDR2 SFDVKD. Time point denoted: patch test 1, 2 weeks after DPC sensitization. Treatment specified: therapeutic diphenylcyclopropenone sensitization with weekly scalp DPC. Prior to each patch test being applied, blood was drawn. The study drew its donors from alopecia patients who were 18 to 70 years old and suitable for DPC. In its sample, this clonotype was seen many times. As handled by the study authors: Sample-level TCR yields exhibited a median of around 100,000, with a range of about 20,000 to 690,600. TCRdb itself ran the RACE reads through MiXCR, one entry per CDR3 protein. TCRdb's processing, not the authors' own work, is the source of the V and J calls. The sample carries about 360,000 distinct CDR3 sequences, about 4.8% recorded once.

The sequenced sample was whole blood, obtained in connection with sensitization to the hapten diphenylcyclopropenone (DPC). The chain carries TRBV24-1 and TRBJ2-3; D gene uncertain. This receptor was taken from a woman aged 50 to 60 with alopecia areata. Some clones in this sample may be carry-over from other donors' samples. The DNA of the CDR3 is TGTGCCACCACCGTCAGCACAGATACGCAGTATTTT. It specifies CATTVSTDTQYF.